The 21 T cell receptor beta chains listed next were all sequenced from one sample in a study of blood T cell repertoires in COVID-19. Clones were read by immunoSEQ multiplex PCR, and TCRdb kept only the in-frame ones, dropping some. The sample lists 200,000 to 250,000 clones, 86% occurring once. The sequencing sample was made of peripheral blood. These receptors all come from a man aged 25-40 years who had recovered from COVID-19.

About this clone: The sample has other DNA sequences that encode this CDR3 too. V gene TRBV12-3 or TRBV12-4 combines with J gene TRBJ1-4; D is uncertain. This CDR3 region has 13 residues. The germline V and J ends were trimmed by 5 bases and 8 bases, with 12 bases remaining between them. This CDR3 is CASSRGNGEKLFF. The CDR3 DNA reads TGTGCCAGCAGTCGGGGAAACGGGGAAAAACTGTTTTTT.

This chain links TRBV4-3 with TRBJ2-1; 7 positions agree with TRBD1. The CDR3 spans 16 residues. From germline, CDR1 is LGHNA and CDR2 YSLEER. J lost 0 bases, V lost 3 bases, and 5 bases had no gene match. CDR3 sequence reads: CASSHETGSSYNEQFF. Written as DNA, the CDR3 is TGCGCCAGCAGCCACGAGACAGGGAGCTCCTACAATGAGCAGTTCTTC.

This chain uses TRBV30 with TRBJ1-4; D not certain. Germline V gene data show CDR1 as GTSNPN and CDR2 as SVGIG (reference sequence). Trimming cost V 3 bases and J 6 bases, with 5 bases left between them. The CDR3 totals 11 residues. This chain's CDR3 is CAWRTDEKLFF. The CDR3 DNA reads TGTGCCTGGAGGACTGATGAAAAACTGTTTTTT.

The chain uses TRBV10-3 and TRBJ1-5, with 10 bases lining up with TRBD1. CDR1 is ENHRY, CDR2 SYGVKD, per germline. The CDR3 contains 18 residues. V shed 3 bases, J shed 4 bases, and the junction held 12 bases outside the gene matches. DNA of the CDR3: TGTGCCATCAGTGACGGGCCTCCGGGACAGGGGATTAATCAGCCCCAGCATTTT. Its translation is CAISDGPPGQGINQPQHF.

J is TRBJ1-2 and V is TRBV30; D perhaps matches TRBD1 (6 bases). CDR3 length equals 17 residues. Germline CDR1 and CDR2: GTSNPN and SVGIG (reference sequence). V lost 1 base and J 5 bases, leaving 23 bases between the germline ends. In DNA form, the CDR3 reads TGTGCCTGGAGTGGGAGTGTAATTACAGGGAACCCATATGGCTACACCTTC. It translates to CAWSGSVITGNPYGYTF.

The J gene is TRBJ1-5, the V gene TRBV18, with D possibly TRBD1 on 5 matching bases. The CDR3 runs 15 residues. CDR1 is KGHSH, CDR2 LQKENI, per germline. With 3 bases removed from V and 0 bases from J, the gap between germline ends came to 9 bases. Here the CDR3 reads CASSPGHVSNQPQHF. In DNA form, the CDR3 reads TGTGCCAGCTCACCCGGACATGTTAGCAATCAGCCCCAGCATTTT.

This clone has just one count. J is TRBJ1-6 and V is TRBV5-4; TRBD1 aligns across 9 bases. Germline V gene data show CDR1 as SGHNT and CDR2 as YYREEE (reference sequence). The CDR3 is made up of 15 amino acids. The V gene end was trimmed by 4 bases and the J gene end by 7 bases; junction bases not matched to a gene: 6. Written as DNA, the CDR3 is TGTGCCAGCAGCGGAACAGGACAGGGGAATTCACCCCTCCACTTT. Its translation is CASSGTGQGNSPLHF.

CDR3 amino acids: CASSLQDPNEQFF. The DNA for the CDR3 is TGTGCCAGCAGCTTACAGGATCCCAATGAGCAGTTCTTC. J is TRBJ2-1 and V is TRBV13; no clear D. The CDR3 is 13 residues long. Looked up from germline, CDR1 is PRHDT and CDR2 is FYEKMQ (reference sequence). The V end was cut by 2 bases, the J end by 6 bases, with 8 bases between.

The chain uses TRBV27 and TRBJ2-3, with D perhaps TRBD2 (5 bases). Germline V gives CDR1 MNHEY, CDR2 SMNVEV (reference sequence). This CDR3 is built from 15 residues. The V end lost 5 bases, the J end lost 3 bases, and 15 bases lay between the germline ends. The CDR3, as DNA: TGTGCCAGCAGTCCCTCGGGGAAGGTAACAGATACGCAGTATTTT. It codes for CASSPSGKVTDTQYF.

This clone showed up just once. The chain carries TRBV19 and TRBJ1-1, with 9 bases fitting TRBD1. CDR1 and CDR2 (germline): LNHDA, SQIVND (reference sequence). The CDR3 sequence is 15 residues long. The J segment lost 3 bases and the V segment lost 5 bases, leaving 7 bases of the junction unmatched. The CDR3, as DNA: TGTGCCAGTAGTGGTCTCCGGACAGGGGACACTGAAGCTTTCTTT. Its protein product is CASSGLRTGDTEAFF.

The V and J genes are TRBV6-1 and TRBJ1-1; TRBD1 matches at 8 bases. The CDR3 extends over 16 amino acids. CDR1 and CDR2 (germline): MNHNS, SASEGT. V dropped 4 bases and J dropped 6; count of bases not matched to a gene: 13. The CDR3 protein is CASSGLQQGGSAEAFF. CDR3 coding DNA: TGTGCCAGCAGTGGACTACAACAGGGGGGTAGCGCTGAAGCTTTCTTT.

The chain has TRBV6-9 and TRBJ2-7; D remains ambiguous. With 8 bases removed from V and 0 bases from J, the gap between germline ends came to 17 bases. Germline V gives CDR1 MNHGY, CDR2 SVAAGI. The CDR3 consists of 15 residues. The DNA of the CDR3 is TGTGCCAGCCTAATGACTCCAACTTTCTCCTACGAGCAGTACTTC. It encodes CASLMTPTFSYEQYF.

The chain links TRBV7-2 to TRBJ1-2; D is unclear. There are 14 residues in the CDR3. Germline CDR1 and CDR2: SGHTA and FQGNSA. Trimming left V 5 bases short and J 3 bases short, with 13 bases between. Written as DNA, the CDR3 is TGTGCCAGCAGCCCGGCCCCGAGGTACTATGGCTACACCTTC. As protein: CASSPAPRYYGYTF.

V and J are TRBV10-3 and TRBJ2-7; 8 positions agree with TRBD1. The CDR3 is 13 residues long. Germline CDR1 reads ENHRY; CDR2 reads SYGVKD. Trimming removed 4 bases from V and 4 bases from J; junction bases left unmatched: 3. This chain's CDR3 is CAISGTGTYEQYF. In DNA, the CDR3 is TGTGCCATCAGTGGGACAGGGACGTACGAGCAGTACTTC.

The rearrangement links TRBV19 to TRBJ2-7, with 8 bases fitting TRBD2. Germline V gene sequence: CDR1 LNHDA, CDR2 SQIVND (reference sequence). CDR3 length: 14 residues. The J segment lost 3 bases and the V segment lost 10 bases, leaving 11 bases of the junction unmatched. Written as DNA, the CDR3 is TGTGCCACCCAACCGGGGGGGGACTACTACGAGCAGTACTTC. Translating gives CATQPGGDYYEQYF.

This clone appeared a few times. This CDR3 is CASRQTDSPLHF. As DNA, the CDR3 is TGTGCCAGCAGGCAGACAGATTCACCCCTCCACTTT. V and J are TRBV6-5 and TRBJ1-6; TRBD1 is a possible D gene (5 bases). V dropped 6 bases and J dropped 8 bases, with 8 bases sitting between them. The CDR3 covers 12 residues. Germline CDR1 is MNHEY and CDR2 is SVGAGI.

The chain carries TRBV16 and TRBJ2-7; no reliable D call. This CDR3 comprises 15 residues. The ends were cut back, 0 bases at V and 0 bases at J, with 9 bases in the middle. In germline, CDR1 is KGHSY, CDR2 FQNENV. The CDR3 region is CASSQSQYFSYEQYF. CDR3 sequence (DNA): TGTGCCAGCAGCCAATCGCAGTATTTCTCCTACGAGCAGTACTTC. The full variable domain, its missing parts supplied by reference TRBV16 and TRBJ2-7, is GEEVAQTPKHLVRGEGQKAKLYCAPIKGHSYVFWYQQVLKNEFKFLISFQNENVFDETGMPKERFSAKCLPNSPCSLEIQATKLEDSAVYFCASSQSQYFSYEQYFGPGTRLTVT.

This chain uses TRBV5-5 with TRBJ1-6, with D uncertain. Germline V gene lookup returns CDR1 SGHKS and CDR2 YYEKEE (reference sequence). V was shortened by 0 bases and J by 13 bases, with 8 bases between the two germline ends. This CDR3 has 12 amino acids. The CDR3 protein is CASSLAQAPLHF. In nucleotides, the CDR3 is TGTGCCAGCAGCTTGGCCCAAGCCCCCCTCCACTTT.

This rearrangement joins TRBV19 to TRBJ2-4; maybe TRBD2 (7 bases). There are 13 residues in the CDR3. The germline V gene has CDR1 LNHDA and CDR2 SQIVND (reference sequence). Trimming stripped 7 bases from V and 2 bases from J, with 9 bases between. The chain's CDR3 is CASTGGTKNIQYF. CDR3 nucleotides: TGTGCCAGTACGGGGGGCACCAAAAACATTCAGTACTTC.

This chain uses TRBV4-3 with TRBJ1-4, with a weak D call TRBD1 (5 bases). Per germline, CDR1 LGHNA and CDR2 YSLEER. This CDR3 is 16 amino acids long. V was shortened by 3 bases and J by 1 base, with 12 bases between the two germline ends. CDR3 sequence: CASSHRSGLTNEKLFF. Here the CDR3 DNA reads TGCGCCAGCAGCCATCGATCAGGGTTAACTAATGAAAAACTGTTTTTT.

The chain links TRBV5-1 to TRBJ2-3; 8 bases map to TRBD2. Germline CDR1 SGHRS, CDR2 YFSETQ. Trimming at V came to 0 bases and at J to 2 bases, leaving 2 bases not matched to a gene. The CDR3 has 15 residues. This chain's CDR3 is CASSLEAGDTDTQYF. CDR3 in DNA: TGCGCCAGCAGCTTGGAAGCGGGGGACACAGATACGCAGTATTTT.